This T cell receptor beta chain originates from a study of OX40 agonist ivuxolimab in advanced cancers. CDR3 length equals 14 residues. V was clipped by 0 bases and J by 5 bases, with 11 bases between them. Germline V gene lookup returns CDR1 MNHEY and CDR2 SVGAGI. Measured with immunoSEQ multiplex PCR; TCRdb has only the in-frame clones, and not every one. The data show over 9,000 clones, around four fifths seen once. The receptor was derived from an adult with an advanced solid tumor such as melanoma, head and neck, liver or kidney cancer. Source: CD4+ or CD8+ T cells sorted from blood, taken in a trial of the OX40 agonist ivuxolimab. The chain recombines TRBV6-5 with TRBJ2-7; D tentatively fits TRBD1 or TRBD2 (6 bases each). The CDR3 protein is CASSYSNREDEQYF. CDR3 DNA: TGTGCCAGCAGTTACTCAAACAGGGAGGACGAGCAGTACTTC.